One and the same sample provided the 27 T cell receptor beta chains below, sequenced in a study of identical twins. TCRdb reprocessed the 5' RACE reads via MiXCR and lists one record per CDR3 protein. The sample lists a few hundred thousand distinct CDR3 sequences, about 10% occurring once. Sequencing was performed on memory T cells sorted from blood. These TCRs come from a man aged 50 or older in good health.

This clonotype was picked up many times. The chain joins TRBV7-8 to TRBJ1-6, with 8 bases aligning to TRBD1. CDR1 SGHVS and CDR2 FQNEAQ come from the germline V gene. The CDR3 covers 14 residues. With 3 bases clipped from V and 10 bases from J, the junction kept 5 bases outside the gene matches. The chain's CDR3 is CASSFSRGRSPLHF. CDR3 nucleotides: TGTGCCAGCAGCTTCAGCAGGGGGCGGTCACCCCTCCACTTT.

The chain links TRBV29-1 to TRBJ1-5; 8 bases are shared with TRBD1. After removal of 4 bases from V and 6 bases from J, the junction contained 5 bases not matched to a gene. Germline CDR1 and CDR2: SQVTM and ANQGSEA. The CDR3 is 13 amino acids. In DNA form, the CDR3 reads TGCAGCGTTGCACAGGGGGATGGTCAGCCCCAGCATTTT. Its protein is CSVAQGDGQPQHF.

The rearrangement links TRBV20-1 to TRBJ1-6; D unclear. The V gene's germline CDR1 is DFQATT and CDR2 SNEGSKA (reference sequence). The CDR3 consists of 16 residues. Trimming pared 1 base from V and 0 bases from J, leaving 10 bases between. The CDR3 region has the DNA TGCAGTGCTAGAGGCCCCCTGGGCTCCTATAATTCACCCCTCCACTTT. Translating it yields CSARGPLGSYNSPLHF.

The CDR3: CASRPGPTYNEQFF. Here the CDR3 DNA reads TGTGCCAGCAGACCGGGACCAACCTACAATGAGCAGTTCTTC. The chain carries TRBV7-2 and TRBJ2-1; the D call may be TRBD1 or TRBD2 (5 bases each). V lost 6 bases and J 2 bases, leaving 11 bases between the germline ends. This CDR3 has 14 amino acids. Germline V gene lookup returns CDR1 SGHTA and CDR2 FQGNSA.

This clonotype occurred a few times. In nucleotides, the CDR3 is TGTGCCAGCAGCTTTGAGGGGCTTTGGGACACCGGGGAGCTGTTTTTT. It yields the protein CASSFEGLWDTGELFF. The rearrangement uses TRBV7-2 and TRBJ2-2; D is perhaps TRBD1 or TRBD2 (5 bases each). The CDR3 is 16 residues long. From germline, CDR1 is SGHTA and CDR2 FQGNSA. Trimming left V 3 bases short and J 3 bases short, with 14 bases between.

This chain links TRBV20-1 with TRBJ2-3, with a tentative D call TRBD1 (5 bases). Germline lookup yields CDR1 DFQATT and CDR2 SNEGSKA (reference sequence). This CDR3 has 13 amino acids. V gave up 5 bases and J gave up 3 bases, with 12 bases separating them. In DNA, the CDR3 is TGCAGTGCTGGCAGGGCCAGTACAGATACGCAGTATTTT. This gives the protein CSAGRASTDTQYF.

This clonotype came up a few times. The chain employs TRBV4-1 and TRBJ2-2; the D gene is possibly TRBD2 (6 bases). V dropped 1 base and J dropped 0 bases, with 15 bases sitting between them. This CDR3 has 18 amino acids. CDR1 and CDR2 from the germline V gene are MGHRA and YSYEKL. The CDR3, as DNA: TGCGCCAGCAGCCAAGTATTCATGGGGGGACCGAACACCGGGGAGCTGTTTTTT. Translated: CASSQVFMGGPNTGELFF.

This clonotype showed up just a few times. The DNA for the CDR3 is TGTGCCAGCTCACCACGTGCGCGCGGGATACGTGACACCGGGGAGCTGTTTTTT. This sequence encodes CASSPRARGIRDTGELFF. This chain uses TRBV18 with TRBJ2-2; weak D call: TRBD2 (6 bases). Trimming took 1 base from V and 3 from J, leaving 18 bases between them. The CDR3 is 18 amino acids. Per germline, CDR1 KGHSH and CDR2 LQKENI. Using reference TRBV18 and TRBJ2-2 for the parts outside the CDR3, the full variable domain is NAGVMQNPRHLVRRRGQEARLRCSPMKGHSHVYWYRQLPEEGLKFMVYLQKENIIDESGMPKERFSAEFPKEGPSILRIQQVVRGDSAAYFCASSPRARGIRDTGELFFGEGSRLTVL.

This clonotype came up a few times. The rearrangement links TRBV11-3 to TRBJ2-1; D is ambiguous. Germline CDR1 reads SGHNT; CDR2 reads YENEEA. The CDR3 contains 15 residues. V was pared by 0 bases and J by 5 bases, with 11 bases between. The CDR3 loop is CASSLDGLNNNEQFF. The CDR3 DNA follows: TGTGCCAGCAGCTTAGATGGGCTCAACAACAATGAGCAGTTCTTC.

This clonotype was counted between two and nine times. The V call is TRBV7-2, the J call TRBJ2-5; 8 bases line up with TRBD1. The length of the CDR3 is 13 residues. Germline CDR1 is SGHTA and CDR2 is FQGNSA. V gave up 3 bases and J gave up 7 bases; unmatched junction bases: 4. CDR3 region: CASSFGQGGTQYF. CDR3 nucleotides: TGTGCCAGCAGCTTTGGACAGGGAGGGACCCAGTACTTC.

This clonotype has at least ten counts. J is TRBJ2-1 and V is TRBV4-3; 11 positions agree with TRBD2. Germline CDR1 LGHNA, CDR2 YSLEER. The CDR3 is made up of 17 amino acids. The V segment lost 3 bases and the J segment 4 bases; nucleotides outside the gene matches: 8. The CDR3 sequence: CASSHGLAGGLYNEQFF. The CDR3 DNA sequence: TGCGCCAGCAGCCACGGACTAGCGGGTGGCTTATACAATGAGCAGTTCTTC.

This clonotype was found many times. The chain has TRBV6-1 and TRBJ1-5; no firm D call. Trimming left V 6 bases short and J 9 bases short, with 12 bases between. The CDR3 has 12 amino acids. Germline V gene sequence: CDR1 MNHNS, CDR2 SASEGT. The CDR3 is CASRDGTSPQHF. The CDR3 coding sequence is TGTGCCAGCAGGGACGGAACGTCGCCCCAGCATTTT.

The table lists this clonotype with a few counts. The rearrangement uses TRBV9 and TRBJ1-2; D not certain. Germline V gene lookup returns CDR1 SGDLS and CDR2 YYNGEE. The CDR3 totals 13 residues. V lost 2 bases to trimming and J lost 14 bases, with 19 bases between them. The chain's CDR3 is CASSVGDRASDTF. For the CDR3, the DNA is TGTGCCAGCAGCGTCGGAGATAGGGCCTCCGATACCTTC.

This clonotype was seen more than once but under ten times. The chain links TRBV20-1 to TRBJ2-7; D might be TRBD1 or TRBD2, each matching 5 bases. The CDR3 loop spans 14 amino acids. Deletions cut 0 bases from V and 4 bases from J, with 13 bases between. CDR1 and CDR2 from the germline V gene are DFQATT and SNEGSKA (reference sequence). The CDR3 protein is CSARDIGTEYEQYF. CDR3 DNA sequence: TGCAGTGCTAGAGATATTGGGACCGAATACGAGCAGTACTTC.

This clonotype was counted only a few times. The chain recombines TRBV12-3 or TRBV12-4 with TRBJ2-4, with D uncertain. This CDR3 has 14 amino acids. Trimming left V 1 base short and J 0 bases short, with 4 bases between. CDR3 sequence: CASSLDGAKNIQYF. The DNA of the CDR3 is TGTGCCAGCAGTTTAGACGGAGCCAAAAACATTCAGTACTTC.

In its sample, this clonotype was seen a few times. The rearrangement links TRBV12-3 or TRBV12-4 to TRBJ2-3, with D hard to call. Trimming cost V 3 bases and J 3 bases, with 16 bases left between them. The length of the CDR3 is 16 residues. This CDR3 reads CASSLASLRITDTQYF. The CDR3 bases are TGTGCCAGCAGTTTGGCTAGTCTACGAATAACAGATACGCAGTATTTT.

A few counts support this clonotype. CDR3 protein: CASSPGTLVSGNTIYF. CDR3 in DNA: TGTGCCAGCAGTCCCGGGACCCTAGTCTCTGGAAACACCATATATTTT. V usage is TRBV12-3 or TRBV12-4 and J usage is TRBJ1-3, with a tentative D call TRBD1 (5 bases). The CDR3 spans 16 residues. V was pared by 5 bases and J by 0 bases, with 14 bases between.

The J gene is TRBJ2-5, the V gene TRBV5-1; D perhaps matches TRBD1 (6 bases). The CDR3 is 15 amino acids. Trimming removed 1 base at V and 5 bases at J, with 15 bases between. Germline V lookup: CDR1 SGHRS, CDR2 YFSETQ. The CDR3: CASSLLGAQNETQYF. The DNA of the CDR3 is TGCGCCAGCAGCTTGTTGGGGGCGCAGAACGAGACCCAGTACTTC.

This clonotype was observed a handful of times. The chain recombines TRBV15 with TRBJ1-4, with D hard to call. Trimming stripped 0 bases from V and 8 bases from J, with 7 bases between. The CDR3 extends over 13 amino acids. CDR1 and CDR2 (germline): LNHNV, YYDKDF (reference sequence). CDR3 in amino acids: CATSRDTREKLFF. The CDR3 DNA is TGTGCCACCAGCAGAGATACGAGAGAAAAACTGTTTTTT.

This clonotype was detected ten times or more. The chain joins TRBV18 to TRBJ1-4; the match to TRBD1 covers 11 bases. In germline, CDR1 is KGHSH, CDR2 LQKENI. This CDR3 contains 15 residues. V shed 2 bases, J shed 8 bases, and the junction held 4 bases outside the gene matches. The CDR3 protein is CASSPGTGGYEKLFF. CDR3 in DNA: TGTGCCAGCTCACCAGGGACAGGGGGGTACGAAAAACTGTTTTTT.

This clonotype was observed a handful of times. This sequence joins TRBV6-1 and TRBJ2-5; no firm D call. Trimming pared 2 bases from V and 3 bases from J, leaving 10 bases between. This CDR3 contains 14 residues. Germline V CDR1 and CDR2: MNHNS, SASEGT. The CDR3 sequence is CASSETTVKETQYF. The CDR3 region has the DNA TGTGCCAGCAGTGAAACTACAGTAAAAGAGACCCAGTACTTC.

There are many counts of this clonotype. The rearrangement links TRBV19 to TRBJ2-1, with 14 bases matching TRBD2. CDR1 is LNHDA, CDR2 SQIVND, per germline (reference sequence). The CDR3 extends over 17 amino acids. V lost 5 bases, J lost 8 bases, and 11 bases stayed unmatched. Here the CDR3 DNA reads TGTGCCAGTAGTCCCCGACTAGCGGGAGGGTACGGGGATGAGCAGTTCTTC. This translates into CASSPRLAGGYGDEQFF.

The chain combines TRBV6-2 or TRBV6-3 with TRBJ2-7, with no clear D. V gave up 2 bases and J gave up 4 bases, with 6 bases separating them. Per germline, CDR1 MNHEY and CDR2 SVGEGT. The CDR3 spans 12 residues. The CDR3 loop is CASSYTEYEQYF. In nucleotides, the CDR3 is TGTGCCAGCAGTTACACCGAATACGAGCAGTACTTC.

In this sample, this clonotype turned up a few times. The V gene is TRBV6-2 or TRBV6-3, the J gene TRBJ2-2; tentatively, D is TRBD1 (5 bases). The CDR3 contains 15 residues. Germline CDR1 is MNHEY and CDR2 is SVGEGT. V lost 5 bases and J 3 bases, leaving 13 bases between the germline ends. CDR3 coding DNA: TGTGCCAGCAGTCCCGAAGGGGCGTACACCGGGGAGCTGTTTTTT. Translated, it gives CASSPEGAYTGELFF.

The chain has TRBV10-3 and TRBJ2-6; D is tentatively TRBD1 or TRBD2 (5 bases each). V was cut by 8 bases and J by 0 bases, with 20 bases left in between. CDR1 and CDR2 (germline): ENHRY, SYGVKD. This CDR3 has 18 residues. Here the CDR3 reads CAIGGFGGRNSGANVLTF. The CDR3 region has the DNA TGTGCCATCGGTGGCTTTGGGGGTCGAAACTCTGGGGCCAACGTCCTGACTTTC.

This clonotype was counted many times. The chain combines TRBV7-2 with TRBJ2-3; 10 bases are shared with TRBD2. The CDR3 spans 18 residues. The germline CDR1 and CDR2 sequences are SGHTA and FQGNSA. Trimming cost V 0 bases and J 2 bases; bases outside gene matches: 8. This chain's CDR3 is CASSLAPPGLALTDTQYF. In nucleotides, the CDR3 is TGTGCCAGCAGCTTAGCCCCACCGGGACTAGCGCTCACAGATACGCAGTATTTT.

The chain recombines TRBV4-2 with TRBJ2-3; D remains unclear. The germline V gene encodes CDR1 LGHNA and CDR2 YNFKEQ. Trimming shortened V by 5 bases and J by 0 bases, and 12 bases separated the two germline ends. The CDR3 is 15 residues long. The CDR3 DNA is TGTGCCAGCAGCACCAGTGGCACTAGCACAGATACGCAGTATTTT. Amino acid sequence: CASSTSGTSTDTQYF.